These 8 T cell receptor beta chains came from one sample sequenced in a study of STAT5B mutations in CD4+ large granular lymphocyte leukemia. Generated by immunoSEQ multiplex PCR, the TCRdb table keeps only in-frame clones and is missing some. The table lists 30,000 to 40,000 clones, 69% of them singletons. What was sequenced was CD4+ T cells from blood buffy coats. Every receptor here comes from a human donor in good health.

V is TRBV19 and J is TRBJ1-2; D ambiguous. This CDR3 spans 11 amino acids. Trimming cost V 7 bases and J 2 bases, with 5 bases left between them. The germline gives CDR1 LNHDA, CDR2 SQIVND (reference sequence). The CDR3 coding sequence is TGTGCCAGTAATGACAACTATGGCTACACCTTC. The encoded protein is CASNDNYGYTF.

This chain links TRBV7-6 with TRBJ2-6; 7 bases align to TRBD2. V lost 9 bases, J lost 0 bases, and 11 bases stayed unmatched. CDR3 length: 17 residues. Germline CDR1 SGHVS, CDR2 FNYEAQ. CDR3 nucleotides: TGTGCCAGGGGAATCCCCGGGGGGAGCTCTGGGGCCAACGTCCTGACTTTC. This gives the protein CARGIPGGSSGANVLTF.

This chain uses TRBV5-1 with TRBJ2-7; no reliable D call. Between the trimmed V and J ends, which lost 5 bases and 7 bases, there was a span of 22 bases. The CDR3 contains 15 residues. The germline CDR1 and CDR2 sequences are SGHRS and YFSETQ. CDR3 coding DNA: TGCGCCAGCAGTCAATTGGGTCCGCCGGTGGAGGAGCAGTACTTC. Its protein is CASSQLGPPVEEQYF.

This clone was detected only a few times. This rearrangement joins TRBV25-1 to TRBJ1-1, with D perhaps TRBD1 (5 bases). CDR1 is MGHDK, CDR2 SYGVNS, per germline. The CDR3 length is 13 residues. V lost 6 bases, J lost 5 bases, and 13 bases lay in between. This CDR3 reads CASRGVGRTEAFF. CDR3 sequence (DNA): TGTGCCAGCAGGGGGGTTGGGCGGACTGAAGCTTTCTTT.

This chain joins TRBV5-1 and TRBJ2-7; D is uncertain. V was cut by 3 bases and J by 2 bases, with 12 bases left in between. The CDR3 spans 14 residues. The germline CDR1 and CDR2 sequences are SGHRS and YFSETQ. The CDR3 loop is CASSSGSLTYEQYF. The CDR3 region has the DNA TGCGCCAGCAGCTCAGGTAGCCTCACCTACGAGCAGTACTTC.

The V call is TRBV5-8, the J call TRBJ1-5; D not certain. The CDR3 covers 15 residues. CDR1 and CDR2 from the germline V gene are SGHTS and YDEGEE. V dropped 2 bases and J dropped 6 bases, with 15 bases sitting between them. This chain's CDR3 is CASSFYTALSQPQHF. CDR3 DNA: TGTGCCAGCAGCTTTTATACAGCTTTGAGTCAGCCCCAGCATTTT.

This chain links TRBV13 with TRBJ1-2; 9 bases are shared with TRBD1. CDR1 and CDR2 (germline): PRHDT, FYEKMQ (reference sequence). There are 16 residues in the CDR3. The V gene end was trimmed by 4 bases and the J gene end by 2 bases; junction bases not matched to a gene: 8. CDR3 sequence: CASSYLGTGKNYGYTF. The CDR3, as DNA: TGTGCCAGCAGCTACCTTGGGACAGGGAAAAACTATGGCTACACCTTC.

The chain employs TRBV28 and TRBJ1-2, with D possibly matching TRBD1 (6 bases). The ends were cut back, 4 bases at V and 2 bases at J, with 8 bases in the middle. In germline, CDR1 is MDHEN, CDR2 SYDVKM. This CDR3 contains 13 residues. The CDR3 sequence is CASSSRGNYGYTF. In DNA, the CDR3 is TGTGCCAGCAGTTCCAGGGGAAACTATGGCTACACCTTC.